These 18 T cell receptor beta chains came from one sample sequenced in a study of cytomegalovirus exposure and HLA in healthy donors listed by TCRdb under 2017. The library was built by means of the immunoSEQ multiplex PCR assay. The multiplex PCR relied on a mix of 60 forward primers for TCR Vbeta segments and 13 reverse primers for TCR Jbeta segments. TCRdb took over this immuneACCESS table, retaining in-frame rearrangements with V and J assigned. Such tables are incomplete; in checked studies, under half of the missing clones stem from an unresolved V gene, and the remainder is unexplained. A total of approximately 170,000 clones appear in this sample, about 80% of them only once. The ten largest clones add up to less than 2.5% of the sample. Source material: PBMCs. The receptors were sampled from a woman aged 45-65 years in good health and CMV-seronegative.

The chain employs TRBV5-1 and TRBJ1-1; D possibly corresponds to TRBD1 (6 bases). Trimming left V 0 bases short and J 1 base short, with 13 bases between. The germline gives CDR1 SGHRS, CDR2 YFSETQ. This CDR3 contains 16 residues. The CDR3 coding sequence is TGCGCCAGCAGCTTGGGGGTGACAGGATCGAACACTGAAGCTTTCTTT. The encoded protein is CASSLGVTGSNTEAFF.

The chain is built from TRBV6-6 and TRBJ2-3; 9 positions agree with TRBD1. The CDR3 is 15 residues long. CDR1 is MNHNY, CDR2 SVGAGI, per germline (reference sequence). V dropped 7 bases and J dropped 2; count of bases not matched to a gene: 7. The CDR3 protein is CASNNRGLDTDTQYF. The DNA of the CDR3 is TGTGCCAGCAATAACAGGGGGCTGGACACAGATACGCAGTATTTT.

This chain joins TRBV7-3 and TRBJ2-1, with 10 bases aligning to TRBD2. CDR3 length: 13 amino acids. After removal of 2 bases from V and 9 bases from J, the junction contained 1 base not matched to a gene. Germline CDR1 and CDR2: SGHTA and FQGTGA. CDR3 amino acids: CASSLASGSEQFF. The CDR3 coding sequence is TGTGCCAGCAGCTTAGCTAGCGGGAGTGAGCAGTTCTTC.

V usage is TRBV7-9 and J usage is TRBJ1-2; a possible D gene is TRBD1 (5 bases). CDR1 is SEHNR, CDR2 FQNEAQ, per germline (reference sequence). Deletions cut 0 bases from V and 9 bases from J, with 11 bases between. CDR3 size: 13 residues. CDR3 DNA sequence: TGTGCCAGCAGCTTAGCCGGGGGGTGGAGCTACACCTTC. Translating it yields CASSLAGGWSYTF.

This chain links TRBV9 with TRBJ2-1, with 9 bases identical to TRBD2. V lost 0 bases and J lost 13; bases outside the gene matches: 8. Per the germline V gene, CDR1 is SGDLS and CDR2 is YYNGEE. The CDR3 sequence is 14 residues long. CDR3 region: CASSVASLAGLQFF. CDR3 nucleotides: TGTGCCAGCAGCGTAGCTTCTCTAGCGGGGCTACAGTTCTTC.

The rearrangement links TRBV9 to TRBJ2-3; 12 positions match TRBD2. The CDR3 runs to 16 residues. The V gene's germline CDR1 is SGDLS and CDR2 YYNGEE. Losses at the gene ends were 3 bases for V and 3 bases for J; bases not matched to a gene: 5. CDR3 residues: CASSETSGSLTDTQYF. The CDR3 DNA follows: TGTGCCAGCAGCGAGACTAGCGGGAGCCTGACAGATACGCAGTATTTT.

J is TRBJ1-5 and V is TRBV19; D call uncertain. This CDR3 contains 14 residues. Germline CDR1 is LNHDA and CDR2 is SQIVND (reference sequence). Trimming left V 4 bases short and J 6 bases short, with 13 bases between. The CDR3 coding sequence is TGTGCCAGTAGTAGGACGGGAGCGGGTCAGCCCCAGCATTTT. Protein product: CASSRTGAGQPQHF.

The chain links TRBV6-6 to TRBJ1-4, with 7 bases lining up with TRBD1. The V and J ends lost 4 bases and 4 bases, in that order; junction bases with no gene match: 6. Germline V gives CDR1 MNHNY, CDR2 SVGAGI (reference sequence). The CDR3 covers 15 residues. The CDR3 reads CASSFTGANNEKLFF. The CDR3, as DNA: TGTGCCAGCAGTTTCACAGGGGCCAATAATGAAAAACTGTTTTTT.

V is TRBV7-3 and J is TRBJ2-3; D uncertain. The CDR3 spans 14 residues. CDR1 is SGHTA and CDR2 is FQGTGA in the germline V gene. Deletions cut 4 bases from V and 4 bases from J, with 12 bases between. Here the CDR3 reads CASSSGVFPDTQYF. The CDR3 nucleotides read TGTGCCAGCAGCTCCGGAGTATTCCCAGATACGCAGTATTTT.

This clone was seen a handful of times. The chain links TRBV5-1 to TRBJ1-2; perhaps TRBD1 as D (5 bases). This CDR3 has 14 amino acids. Deletions cut 1 base from V and 6 bases from J, with 13 bases between. The germline V gene encodes CDR1 SGHRS and CDR2 YFSETQ. CDR3 amino acids: CASSLRGGLDGYTF. In DNA, the CDR3 is TGCGCCAGCAGCTTGAGGGGAGGCTTAGATGGCTACACCTTC. The whole variable domain, filled in from reference TRBV5-1 and TRBJ1-2, reads KAGVTQTPRYLIKTRGQQVTLSCSPISGHRSVSWYQQTPGQGLQFLFEYFSETQRNKGNFPGRFSGRQFSNSRSEMNVSTLELGDSALYLCASSLRGGLDGYTFGSGTRLTVV.

This clone was observed once. This rearrangement joins TRBV6-6 to TRBJ2-5, with 10 bases that match TRBD1. This CDR3 has 15 amino acids. Germline assignment: CDR1 MNHNY and CDR2 SVGAGI (reference sequence). Trimming took 4 bases from V and 5 from J; bases not matched to a gene: 7. The CDR3, as DNA: TGTGCCAGCAGTTTGGGGACAGGGGTGGGCGAGACCCAGTACTTC. Its protein product is CASSLGTGVGETQYF.

This clone has just a few counts. In the same sample, other DNA sequences code for this CDR3. For the CDR3, the DNA is TGTGCCAGCTCACCGGGACTTCAAGAGACCCAGTACTTC. It yields the protein CASSPGLQETQYF. The rearrangement joins TRBV18 to TRBJ2-5; TRBD2 is a possible D gene (6 bases). The CDR3 spans 13 residues. The germline gives CDR1 KGHSH, CDR2 LQKENI. The V end lost 3 bases, the J end lost 2 bases, and 7 bases lay between the germline ends.

The V call is TRBV4-2, the J call TRBJ2-5; tentative D call: TRBD2 (5 bases). In germline, CDR1 is LGHNA, CDR2 YNFKEQ. This CDR3 region has 17 residues. V lost 1 base to trimming and J lost 14 bases, with 29 bases between them. This chain's CDR3 is CASSQVGGFTLGYEQYF. The DNA for the CDR3 is TGTGCCAGCAGCCAAGTGGGCGGGTTTACGCTGGGCTACGAGCAATACTTC.

This rearrangement joins TRBV4-1 to TRBJ1-1; D ambiguous. Germline V gene data show CDR1 as MGHRA and CDR2 as YSYEKL. The CDR3 length is 14 residues. V gave up 6 bases and J gave up 4 bases, with 15 bases separating them. Here the CDR3 DNA reads TGCGCCAGCAGGGGCATACTCCGGGGCACTGAAGCTTTCTTT. Its translation is CASRGILRGTEAFF.

The V and J genes are TRBV19 and TRBJ2-1; weak D call: TRBD1 (6 bases). Germline V gives CDR1 LNHDA, CDR2 SQIVND (reference sequence). Trimming stripped 3 bases from V and 6 bases from J, with 12 bases between. CDR3 length: 14 amino acids. CDR3 amino acids: CASSITGTFNEQFF. The CDR3 nucleotides read TGTGCCAGTAGTATTACAGGGACCTTCAATGAGCAGTTCTTC.

The J gene is TRBJ2-1, the V gene TRBV2, with TRBD2 matching over 8 bases. Germline trimming cut 0 bases from V and 7 bases from J; bases unmatched to any gene: 11. This CDR3 spans 17 amino acids. Looked up from germline, CDR1 is SNHLY and CDR2 is FYNNEI. The CDR3 loop reads CASSEARGGAYWNEQFF. The CDR3 bases are TGTGCCAGCAGTGAAGCCCGGGGGGGGGCCTATTGGAATGAGCAGTTCTTC.

The chain has TRBV30 and TRBJ2-3, with D perhaps TRBD2 (7 bases). The CDR3 has 15 residues. Germline V gene data show CDR1 as GTSNPN and CDR2 as SVGIG (reference sequence). Trimming shortened V by 2 bases and J by 5 bases, and 17 bases separated the two germline ends. The CDR3: CAWSYGGTRGDTQYF. The CDR3 DNA is TGTGCCTGGAGTTACGGGGGGACCAGGGGAGATACGCAGTATTTT.

The chain combines TRBV7-9 with TRBJ2-5; maybe TRBD1 (6 bases). Germline V gene sequence: CDR1 SEHNR, CDR2 FQNEAQ (reference sequence). This CDR3 has 14 amino acids. Trimming pared 5 bases from V and 2 bases from J, leaving 12 bases between. DNA of the CDR3: TGTGCCAGCAGCCCGTTAGGGGGACAAGAGACCCAGTACTTC. Translation: CASSPLGGQETQYF.